A selection of T cell receptor beta chains follows, all from one sample in a study of blood T cell repertoires in COVID-19. Assay used: immunoSEQ multiplex PCR; TCRdb lists only in-frame clones, some missing. The table includes 120,000 to 150,000 clones, around nine tenths detected once. The sequenced sample consisted of peripheral blood. The receptors derive from a human donor in a cohort sampled during active COVID-19. Each CDR3 is given with its conserved first and last residue.

j_call v_call cdr3_aa
TRBJ1-2 TRBV29-1 CSVEQGADGYTF
TRBJ1-1 TRBV7-9 CASSLRAGGTEAFF
TRBJ2-5 TRBV29-1 CSATGQGGETQYF
TRBJ2-1 TRBV9 CASSVGSPQALNEQFF
TRBJ1-1 TRBV29-1 CSVEVAGRAFF
TRBJ1-4 TRBV12-5 CASGLDRGSMSNEKLFF
TRBJ2-1 TRBV5-1 CASSLAVVSYNEQFF
TRBJ2-7 TRBV28 CASISRTGGWGEQYF
TRBJ2-2 TRBV11-3 CASSLFSGNTGELFF
TRBJ1-2 TRBV2 CASSGQVYGYTF
TRBJ1-3 TRBV6-5 CASSYGRVAGNTIYF
TRBJ1-3 TRBV28 CASSWELGSGNTIYF
TRBJ1-2 TRBV5-1 CASSLETPNYGYTF
TRBJ2-1 TRBV30 CAWRANRDEQFF
TRBJ1-2 TRBV21-1 CASSKAAGKRGYTF
TRBJ2-7 TRBV5-1 CASSWDREGEQYF
TRBJ1-2 TRBV6-5 CASSLTGTAYGYTF
TRBJ1-2 TRBV11-1 CASSEPGQVYGYTF
TRBJ1-2 TRBV27 CASSLLRPSPNYGYTF
TRBJ2-5 TRBV27 CASSPVTGEGGETQYF
TRBJ2-7 TRBV6-5 CASSKGQGSSYEQYF
TRBJ1-1 TRBV9 CASSVVPLVVNTEAFF
TRBJ2-5 TRBV7-9 CASSLVPPGAGETQYF
TRBJ2-7 TRBV5-4 CASSLDLGGGTYEQYF
TRBJ1-3 TRBV7-9 CASSWRDTGNTIYF
TRBJ1-1 TRBV27 CASSLYIGGRTEAFF
TRBJ2-1 TRBV5-8 CASSNRDRPYNEQFF
TRBJ1-1 TRBV4-1 CASRGTLRNTEAFF
TRBJ2-2 TRBV10-3 CAIRGQGNTGELFF
TRBJ1-1 TRBV18 CASSFGWGTGNTEAFF
TRBJ1-1 TRBV19 CASSILQGNTEAFF
TRBJ2-7 TRBV20-1 CSASSPHRAYEQYF
TRBJ1-3 TRBV5-1 CASSFDREEGNTIYF
TRBJ2-5 TRBV5-4 CASSLVRGGTQYF
TRBJ2-2 TRBV5-5 CASTWSFGNTGELFF
TRBJ2-7 TRBV29-1 CSVEGAGQGASSYEQYF
TRBJ2-5 TRBV5-1 CASSSRTSGGQETQYF
TRBJ2-7 TRBV3-1/TRBV3-2 CASSLQGRSAYEQYF
TRBJ2-7 TRBV6-6 CASSYSGTGSYEQYF
TRBJ2-7 TRBV10-3 CAVAGLAGTYEQYF
TRBJ1-2 TRBV29-1 CSVELGQGLGGYTF
TRBJ1-1 TRBV12-3/TRBV12-4 CASSLRRDTEAFF
TRBJ2-2 TRBV6-2/TRBV6-3 CASSYSKRISGGNTGELFF
TRBJ1-2 TRBV15 CATSRDVSGNGYTF
TRBJ1-1 TRBV2 CASNGRGTAPTEAFF
TRBJ1-1 TRBV28 CAITATDMEAFF
TRBJ2-7 TRBV9 CASSPWGQGIHEQYF
TRBJ2-5 TRBV7-2 CASSLKGRGILTRAQYF
TRBJ2-1 TRBV5-1 CASTSGDRPYNEQFF
TRBJ1-1 TRBV5-1 CASSLVGITEAFF
TRBJ1-1 TRBV7-9 CASSLQGGDTEAFF
TRBJ2-3 TRBV7-2 CASSFRSGGEDTQYF
TRBJ1-3 TRBV5-1 CASSSSDSGNTIYF